A selection of T cell receptor beta chains follows, all from one sample in a study of cytomegalovirus exposure and HLA in healthy donors. Assay used: immunoSEQ multiplex PCR; TCRdb lists only in-frame clones, some missing. This sample has 130,000 to 150,000 clones, with roughly 70% found just once. Sequenced material: PBMCs. The receptors were gathered from a man in his late teens or twenties in good health and CMV-seropositive. CDR3s include the opening cysteine and the closing phenylalanine or tryptophan. Size is stated for part of the rows, as once, few or many counts, or as a class when the clone is expanded.

j_gene | v_gene | abundance | CDR3aa
TRBJ1-1 | TRBV6-5 | . | CASTRVGGGTEAFF
. | TRBV2 | . | CASSISTGGNEQYF
. | TRBV18 | . | CASSPPSGSSYEQYF
TRBJ2-2 | TRBV12-5 | . | CASGFGQGNTGELFF
TRBJ2-1 | TRBV11-3 | few | CASSLEITAGALNEQFF
TRBJ2-7 | TRBV25-1 | . | CASRSSGGYEQYF
TRBJ1-5 | TRBV4-1 | . | CASSSTGAQPQHF
TRBJ1-2 | TRBV6-7 | once | CASRPPTLITRDGYTF
TRBJ2-4 | TRBV5-1 | few | CATRQGIFGKNIQYF
TRBJ2-7 | TRBV18 | few | CASSPGGLRSYEQYF
TRBJ1-5 | TRBV2 | few | CASRILSNQPQHF
TRBJ1-1 | TRBV28 | once | CASLLIQGPNTEAFF
TRBJ2-7 | TRBV27 | . | CASTRAGGGGTVEQYF
TRBJ1-2 | TRBV19 | . | CASRGQYGYTF
TRBJ1-1 | TRBV27 | . | CASSKRQGRTFF
TRBJ1-3 | TRBV28 | . | CASHVGGAGNTIYF
TRBJ2-3 | TRBV6-5 | . | CASRDRGGTQYF
TRBJ2-7 | TRBV2 | . | CASSEAGTGDYEQYF